This note documents a single T cell receptor (beta chain) sequence. The entry originates in a study of blood T cell repertoires in COVID-19. About the research overall: Acute and convalescent COVID-19 specimens originated in the United States, Italy and Spain. PBMCs, B-cell-depleted T cells, or T cells were the source of the cDNA or gDNA that made up the material.

This CDR3 comprises 13 residues. Trimming cost V 0 bases and J 7 bases, with 7 bases left between them. Germline lookup yields CDR1 LGHNA and CDR2 YNFKEQ. Measured with immunoSEQ multiplex PCR; TCRdb has only the in-frame clones, and not every one. This sample has 150,000 to 200,000 clones, with about 83% found just once. The sample consisted of peripheral blood. This chain joins TRBV4-2 and TRBJ1-5; no reliable D call. The TCR sequence derives from a human donor in a cohort sampled during active COVID-19. The CDR3 DNA follows: TGTGCCAGCAGCCAAGATCCCCAACAGCCCCAGCATTTT. This sequence encodes CASSQDPQQPQHF.